This T cell receptor (beta chain) emerged from a study of Ad26.COV2.S vaccination and SARS-CoV-2 variants. Findings and limits, study-wide: TCR breadth and depth estimates may have understated total T cell responses.

The treatment is: roughly 19 received Ad26.COV2.S at low or high dose, single or two shots; 5 received placebo; per-sample allocation not given. Day 63 after the first injection of vaccine or placebo was the sampling time. Germline lookup yields CDR1 SQVTM and CDR2 ANQGSEA. The CDR3 length is 15 residues. V lost 6 bases and J 4 bases, leaving 21 bases between the germline ends. Sequenced by immunoSEQ multiplex PCR; TCRdb stores in-frame clones only, minus some. The sample has fewer than 600,000 clones, roughly nine tenths seen once. About this clone: The antigen remains unidentified.

The source of this sequence is a person aged 18-65 years who received the Ad26.COV2.S COVID-19 vaccine or a placebo. The sample was peripheral blood, taken in a trial of Ad26.COV2.S vaccine versus placebo. The gene calls are TRBV29-1 and TRBJ1-2; D is uncertain. CDR3 nucleotides: TGCAGCGTAACCCCCCCGAGCTTTACCGTCTATGGCTACACCTTC. Translation: CSVTPPSFTVYGYTF. The whole variable domain, remainder taken from reference TRBV29-1 and TRBJ1-2, is SAVISQKPSRDICQRGTSLTIQCQVDSQVTMMFWYRQQPGQSLTLIATANQGSEATYESGFVIDKFPISRPNLTFSTLTVSNMSPEDSSIYLCSVTPPSFTVYGYTFGSGTRLTVV.